A selection of T cell receptor beta chains follows, all from one sample in a study of blood T cell repertoires in COVID-19. Repertoires were generated with immunoSEQ multiplex PCR, while TCRdb's copy carries only in-frame clones and drops some. The data show under 150,000 clones, approximately 85% seen once. Sequenced sample: peripheral blood. The receptors were sampled from a man aged 35-49 years with acute or convalescent COVID-19. Each CDR3 is given with its conserved first and last residue. D genes are given only for firm matches. Some rows have no size entry. The others give once, few or many, or a class for an expanded clone.

TRBJ1-3	.	.	TRBV4-3	TGCGCCAGCAGCCAAACCCCCCTCCTCGACAGACCCGAGAGCTCTGGAAACACCATATATTTT	CASSQTPLLDRPESSGNTIYF
TRBJ2-6	TRBD1	.	TRBV30	TGTGCCTGGAGGGGGACAGGCGATTCTGGGGCCAACGTCCTGACTTTC	CAWRGTGDSGANVLTF
TRBJ2-1	TRBD1	.	TRBV4-2	TGTGCCAGCAGCCACCGCGGGACAGGGGACAACAATGAGCAGTTCTTC	CASSHRGTGDNNEQFF
TRBJ2-4	TRBD1	.	TRBV2	TGTGCCAGCAGTGAAAGTGGGGGACAGGCAAACATTCAGTACTTC	CASSESGGQANIQYF
TRBJ2-7	.	.	TRBV3-1/TRBV3-2	TGTGCCAGCACCGGTAGGGGTTCCTACGAGCAGTACTTC	CASTGRGSYEQYF
TRBJ2-7	.	.	TRBV12-5	TGTGCTAGTGGCCCCTCGGGGGTTTACGAGCAGTACTTC	CASGPSGVYEQYF
TRBJ2-7	TRBD2	.	TRBV10-1	TGCGCCAGCAGTGAACCACTAGCGGGGGGGCTGGGTTGCGAGCAGTACTTC	CASSEPLAGGLGCEQYF
TRBJ2-5	TRBD1	.	TRBV18	TGTGCCAGCTCACCCGTGACAGGGGGGCAAGAGACCCAGTACTTC	CASSPVTGGQETQYF
TRBJ1-2	.	.	TRBV10-3	TGTGCCATCAGTGAGTCGATGGCAGGGCCTGGCTACACCTTC	CAISESMAGPGYTF
TRBJ1-5	.	.	TRBV4-2	TGTGCCAGCAGCTATGGCGGTAGCAATCAGCCCCAGCATTTT	CASSYGGSNQPQHF
TRBJ1-6	.	.	TRBV27	TGTGCCAGCAGTCTTTACAGGGAAGGTAATTCACCCCTCCACTTT	CASSLYREGNSPLHF
TRBJ1-4	.	.	TRBV18	TGTGCCAGCTCACGAACAGGCCTTAATGAAAAACTGTTTTTT	CASSRTGLNEKLFF
TRBJ1-6	.	.	TRBV5-6	TGTGCCAGCAGCTTGGGCTATACTTCACCCCTCCACTTT	CASSLGYTSPLHF
TRBJ1-1	TRBD1	once	TRBV2	TGTGCCAGCAGAGAACCGACAGGGGGCGCAGAAGCTTTCTTT	CASREPTGGAEAFF
TRBJ2-7	TRBD1	once	TRBV5-5	TGTGCCAGCAGCCTAAAGACAGGGTACGAGCAGTACTTC	CASSLKTGYEQYF
TRBJ2-1	.	once	TRBV5-1	TGCGCCAGCAGCACCGGACAGAATCGGGACAATGAGCAGTTCTTC	CASSTGQNRDNEQFF
TRBJ2-1	.	.	TRBV4-1	TGCGCCAGCAGCCGAGGCAGCTACTCCTACAATGAGCAGTTCTTC	CASSRGSYSYNEQFF
TRBJ2-1	.	.	TRBV6-5	TGTGCCAGCAGACAGACCGGGACTGACAATGAGCAGTTCTTC	CASRQTGTDNEQFF
TRBJ2-3	TRBD1	.	TRBV4-1	TGCGCCAGCAGCCAGAGACAGGGGTTTAGCACAGATACGCAGTATTTT	CASSQRQGFSTDTQYF
TRBJ2-6	.	.	TRBV6-2/TRBV6-3	TGTGCCAGCAGCCGGGCTTCTGGGGCCAACGTCCTGACTTTC	CASSRASGANVLTF
TRBJ2-1	TRBD2	.	TRBV14	TGTGCCAGCAGCCAAAAGGCTGAGCGGGAGTACAATGAGCAGTTCTTC	CASSQKAEREYNEQFF
TRBJ1-1	TRBD1	once	TRBV29-1	TGCAGCGGAGGGGACAGGAAAAACACTGAAGCTTTCTTT	CSGGDRKNTEAFF
TRBJ2-3	TRBD2	once	TRBV5-1	TGCGCCAGCAGAGTATCCCCGGGACTAGGCAGCGCAGATACGCAGTATTTT	CASRVSPGLGSADTQYF
TRBJ2-1	TRBD2	once	TRBV7-2	TGTGCCAGCAGCCCGAGGACTAGCGGGGGTTACAATGAGCAGTTCTTC	CASSPRTSGGYNEQFF